The 9 T cell receptor beta chains given below trace back to one sample, sequenced in a study of tumor-infiltrating lymphocytes in primary liver carcinoma. The source of the blood RNA was unsorted whole blood, and germline DNA was extracted as well. Starting from 500 ng of total RNA, TCR beta cDNA was produced with a primer in the constant region. What produced the TCR beta libraries was three nested multiplex PCR rounds using slightly modified ARM-PCR. A C-beta reverse primer and TRBV1-TRBV30 forward primers served in each of the first two PCR rounds, at 10 cycles apiece. TCRdb fed the multiplex PCR reads into MiXCR, producing one record per CDR3 protein. Of a few hundred thousand distinct CDR3 sequences listed, nearly 60% were seen once; the top ten hold about 18%. Sample: peripheral blood. The receptors here all came from a woman under 40 with primary liver carcinoma and hepatitis B virus infection.

This clonotype was counted only a few times. CDR3: CASRDSALSGYEQYF. DNA of the CDR3: TGTGCCAGCCGGGACTCGGCCTTATCAGGCTACGAGCAGTACTTC. The V and J genes are TRBV6-1 and TRBJ2-7; a weak D match, TRBD2 (6 bases). The CDR3 runs 15 residues. Germline-derived CDR1 and CDR2 are MNHNS and SASEGT. V was cut by 8 bases and J by 3 bases, with 20 bases left in between.

The CDR3 nucleotides read TGTGCCAGCAGCTTAGGGACTAGCGGATCCAGAAACATTCAGTACTTC. Its protein is CASSLGTSGSRNIQYF. The chain links TRBV7-9 to TRBJ2-4, with 10 bases identical to TRBD2. The CDR3 has 16 amino acids. CDR1 and CDR2 (germline): SEHNR, FQNEAQ (reference sequence). V lost 1 base and J lost 6; bases outside the gene matches: 6.

Regarding this clonotype: A much more abundant neighbour one base away suggests this may be a read error. The rearrangement links TRBV4-3 to TRBJ2-5, with no clear D. CDR3 size: 13 residues. CDR1 and CDR2 (germline): LGHNA, YSLEER. CDR3 residues: CASSRMEQETQCF. CDR3 bases: TGCGCCAGCAGCAGGATGGAGCAAGAGACCCAGTGCTTC.

Concerning this clonotype: This could be a read error, since a much larger clone is one nucleotide away. V is TRBV11-2 and J is TRBJ2-5; D possibly matches TRBD1 or TRBD2 (8 bases each). The CDR3 consists of 13 residues. V lost 5 bases, J lost 7 bases, and 14 bases lay in between. Per germline, CDR1 SGHAT and CDR2 FQNNGV. DNA for the CDR3: TGTGCCAGCAGCCAGGGGGCGGGAGGGACCCAGTACTTC. It yields the protein CASSQGAGGTQYF. Using reference TRBV11-2 and TRBJ2-5 for the parts outside the CDR3, the full variable domain is EAGVAQSPRYKIIEKRQSVAFWCNPISGHATLYWYQQILGQGPKLLIQFQNNGVVDDSQLPKDRFSAERLKGVDSTLKIQPAKLEDSAVYLCASSQGAGGTQYFGPGTRLLVL.

Only a few counts were recorded for this clonotype. The J gene is TRBJ2-1, the V gene TRBV28, with D hard to call. This CDR3 region has 12 residues. V was pared by 2 bases and J by 7 bases, with 6 bases between. The germline V gene encodes CDR1 MDHEN and CDR2 SYDVKM. DNA of the CDR3: TGTGCCAGCAGTTTAAATGTGAATGAGCAGTTCTTC. It codes for CASSLNVNEQFF.

The gene calls are TRBV14 and TRBJ2-2; TRBD1 aligns across 7 bases. CDR3 length: 17 amino acids. Germline V lookup: CDR1 SGHDN, CDR2 FVKESK. V lost 0 bases and J lost 1; bases outside the gene matches: 5. CDR3: CASSQDTRTGNTGELFF. The CDR3 DNA sequence: TGTGCCAGCAGCCAAGATACCCGGACAGGGAACACCGGGGAGCTGTTTTTT.

This clonotype was counted many times. The V gene is TRBV29-1, the J gene TRBJ2-7; D could derive from TRBD1 or TRBD2 (6 bases each). The germline V gene encodes CDR1 SQVTM and CDR2 ANQGSEA. The CDR3 totals 12 residues. V was clipped by 4 bases and J by 3 bases, with 10 bases between them. In DNA, the CDR3 is TGCAGCGTTGCGGGGGACAACTACGAGCAGTACTTC. Translation: CSVAGDNYEQYF.

V and J are TRBV6-2 or TRBV6-3 and TRBJ2-1, with 10 bases matching TRBD2. Per the germline V gene, CDR1 is MNHEY and CDR2 is SVGEGT. The CDR3 extends over 14 amino acids. V dropped 10 bases and J dropped 4; count of bases not matched to a gene: 7. This CDR3 is CATSSGSMYNEQFF. DNA for the CDR3: TGTGCCACCTCTAGCGGGAGTATGTACAATGAGCAGTTCTTC.

This chain links TRBV5-1 with TRBJ2-2; the D is unclear. Germline assignment: CDR1 SGHRS and CDR2 YFSETQ. The CDR3 runs 14 residues. V lost 6 bases, J lost 2 bases, and 11 bases lay in between. In nucleotides, the CDR3 is TGCGCCAGCAAGATGGAACAAAACACCGGGGAGCTGTTTTTT. Translating gives CASKMEQNTGELFF.